The entry that follows covers one TCR beta chain sequence. These data are taken from a study of blood T cell repertoires in COVID-19. The repertoire was sequenced with immunoSEQ multiplex PCR; TCRdb's copy has only in-frame clones and lacks some. This repertoire shows about 180,000 clones, 80% found once; its top ten account for around 14%. Germline loops: CDR1 MNHEY, CDR2 SVGAGI. The V gene lost 7 bases and the J gene lost 11 bases, with 20 bases spanning the gap. The CDR3 has 13 amino acids. This TCR was recovered from a man between 60 and 75 years old who had been exposed to COVID-19. Sequenced input: PBMCs or T cells enriched from blood (not recorded which). This chain connects TRBV6-5 to TRBJ1-2; D remains ambiguous. Here the CDR3 reads CASIAPPLPIYTF. CDR3 in DNA: TGTGCCAGCATCGCACCCCCGCTTCCTATTTACACCTTC.